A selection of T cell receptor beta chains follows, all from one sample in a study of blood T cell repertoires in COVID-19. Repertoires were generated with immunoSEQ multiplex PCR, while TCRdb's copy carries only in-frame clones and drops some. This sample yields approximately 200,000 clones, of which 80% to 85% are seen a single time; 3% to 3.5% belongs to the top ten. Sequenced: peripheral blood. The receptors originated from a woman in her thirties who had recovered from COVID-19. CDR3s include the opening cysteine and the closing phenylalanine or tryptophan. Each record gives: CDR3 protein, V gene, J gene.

CDR3aa: CASSQLAGEGGYTF
v_gene: TRBV3-1/TRBV3-2
j_gene: TRBJ1-2

CDR3aa: CASSQDRGGGGYEQYF
v_gene: TRBV4-1
j_gene: TRBJ2-7

CDR3aa: CASSEKTSGRGPDTQYF
v_gene: TRBV6-1
j_gene: TRBJ2-3

CDR3aa: CASSMGTGRYEQYF
v_gene: TRBV19
j_gene: TRBJ2-7

CDR3aa: CASSQEPGGTTEAFF
v_gene: TRBV3-1/TRBV3-2
j_gene: TRBJ1-1

CDR3aa: CASIGDSHETQYF
v_gene: TRBV6-5
j_gene: TRBJ2-5

CDR3aa: CATSRDRVSGANVLTF
v_gene: TRBV15
j_gene: TRBJ2-6

CDR3aa: CAWNSGGQASIQYF
v_gene: TRBV30
j_gene: TRBJ2-4

CDR3aa: CASSLAGLPSYNEQFF
v_gene: TRBV13
j_gene: TRBJ2-1

CDR3aa: CASSLHGRGQGDTIYF
v_gene: TRBV28
j_gene: TRBJ1-3

CDR3aa: CAWSPGPLPYEQYF
v_gene: TRBV30
j_gene: TRBJ2-7

CDR3aa: CSVESRVGTDTQYF
v_gene: TRBV29-1
j_gene: TRBJ2-3

CDR3aa: CASSFGSASGNTIYF
v_gene: TRBV5-1
j_gene: TRBJ1-3

CDR3aa: CASSRGLLSPYEQYF
v_gene: TRBV3-1/TRBV3-2
j_gene: TRBJ2-7

CDR3aa: CASSLGTDGGDTQYF
v_gene: TRBV19
j_gene: TRBJ2-3

CDR3aa: CASSRGTSGAGDNEQFF
v_gene: TRBV21-1
j_gene: TRBJ2-1

CDR3aa: CASSLAATGPQPQHF
v_gene: TRBV7-9
j_gene: TRBJ1-5

CDR3aa: CATSVGLAGGADTQYF
v_gene: TRBV24-1
j_gene: TRBJ2-3

CDR3aa: CASSFTSASYNEQFF
v_gene: TRBV7-6
j_gene: TRBJ2-1

CDR3aa: CASSVPTREQFF
v_gene: TRBV28
j_gene: TRBJ2-1

CDR3aa: CASRDRGSPLHF
v_gene: TRBV19
j_gene: TRBJ1-6

CDR3aa: CASSSRTSGNEQYF
v_gene: TRBV13
j_gene: TRBJ2-7

CDR3aa: CASSLDLGGELFF
v_gene: TRBV11-2
j_gene: TRBJ2-2

CDR3aa: CASSLKAGSTDTQYF
v_gene: TRBV7-3
j_gene: TRBJ2-3

CDR3aa: CASSPWTGSEAFF
v_gene: TRBV14
j_gene: TRBJ1-1

CDR3aa: CASSYSRRGNQPQHF
v_gene: TRBV6-5
j_gene: TRBJ1-5

CDR3aa: CASSYSTGGKLFF
v_gene: TRBV6-5
j_gene: TRBJ1-4

CDR3aa: CAWSVLRPGTGELFF
v_gene: TRBV30
j_gene: TRBJ2-2

CDR3aa: CASRLRDTEAFF
v_gene: TRBV7-9
j_gene: TRBJ1-1

CDR3aa: CASRVGVADEQFF
v_gene: TRBV5-1
j_gene: TRBJ2-1

CDR3aa: CASSLEPGLVYEQYF
v_gene: TRBV5-1
j_gene: TRBJ2-7

CDR3aa: CATSVTGGEQYF
v_gene: TRBV24-1
j_gene: TRBJ2-7

CDR3aa: CATSDPQANYGYTF
v_gene: TRBV24-1
j_gene: TRBJ1-2

CDR3aa: CASSLIDRANTEAFF
v_gene: TRBV5-1
j_gene: TRBJ1-1

CDR3aa: CASTLGGTGANVLTF
v_gene: TRBV19
j_gene: TRBJ2-6

CDR3aa: CASSLGMGQGNYNEQFF
v_gene: TRBV5-1
j_gene: TRBJ2-1

CDR3aa: CASSEALVRQGVSYEQYF
v_gene: TRBV6-1
j_gene: TRBJ2-7

CDR3aa: CASSPRGGTEAFF
v_gene: TRBV13
j_gene: TRBJ1-1

CDR3aa: CASSVSAGHSYNEQFF
v_gene: TRBV9
j_gene: TRBJ2-1